Below are 31 T cell receptor beta chains sequenced from a single sample in a study of T-cell memory formation after mild COVID-19. A single record per CDR3 protein comes from TCRdb applying MiXCR to the 5' RACE reads. The repertoire has around 300,000 distinct CDR3 sequences, more than 13% of them found once; the top ten carry 21%. Sequenced sample: PBMCs or a T cell subset sorted from them (not recorded which). These receptors came from a young man who had mild COVID-19 (a few samples of this study predate the infection). Cell type and time point are not known.

The chain employs TRBV29-1 and TRBJ1-2, with no clear D. The CDR3 is 11 residues long. Germline V lookup: CDR1 SQVTM, CDR2 ANQGSEA. Between the trimmed V and J ends, which lost 4 bases and 7 bases, there was a span of 10 bases. CDR3 in DNA: TGCAGCGTTGGACACGATGGTGGCTACACCTTC. Translation: CSVGHDGGYTF.

The chain uses TRBV19 and TRBJ1-2, with a possible D match to TRBD1 (6 bases). The V and J ends lost 9 bases and 8 bases respectively, with 25 bases between them. Germline values: CDR1 LNHDA, CDR2 SQIVND (reference sequence). There are 15 residues in the CDR3. In DNA, the CDR3 is TGTGCCAGCAGGACAGTGGGTCGGACCTCGTTCGGCTACACCTTC. Translated: CASRTVGRTSFGYTF.

This clonotype was seen a handful of times. The chain couples TRBV12-3 or TRBV12-4 to TRBJ1-1, with TRBD1 identical over 10 bases. J gave up 9 bases and V 6 bases, and 7 bases lay outside the gene matches. The CDR3 spans 13 residues. CDR3 protein: CASRGTGADKAFF. Here the CDR3 DNA reads TGTGCCAGCAGAGGGACAGGGGCCGACAAAGCTTTCTTT.

The V gene is TRBV4-1, the J gene TRBJ2-7; 9 nucleotides agree with TRBD1. Germline-derived CDR1 and CDR2 are MGHRA and YSYEKL. The CDR3 totals 15 residues. V was clipped by 6 bases and J by 2 bases; unmatched bases: 8. The DNA for the CDR3 is TGCGCCAGCAGTTCGGGACAGGGTTGGACCTACGAGCAGTACGTC. As protein: CASSSGQGWTYEQYV.

In its sample, this clonotype was seen a few times. CDR3 loop: CASSPDRGGETQYF. As DNA, the CDR3 is TGTGCCAGCTCCCCCGACAGGGGTGGTGAGACCCAGTACTTC. The rearrangement links TRBV18 to TRBJ2-5; TRBD1 aligns across 8 bases. The CDR3 is 14 amino acids. The V and J ends lost 6 bases and 5 bases, in that order; junction bases with no gene match: 8. Per germline, CDR1 KGHSH and CDR2 LQKENI.

This chain's CDR3 is CASSQFSAANTEAFF. CDR3 bases: TGCGCCAGCAGCCAATTTTCGGCTGCGAACACTGAAGCTTTCTTT. The rearrangement links TRBV4-1 to TRBJ1-1, with no clear D. Per germline, CDR1 MGHRA and CDR2 YSYEKL. V was pared by 2 bases and J by 1 base, with 11 bases between. The CDR3 consists of 15 residues.

The V call is TRBV6-5, the J call TRBJ1-2, with D possibly being TRBD1 (5 bases). Trimming took 2 bases from V and 2 from J, leaving 6 bases between them. This CDR3 is 13 amino acids long. From germline, CDR1 is MNHEY and CDR2 SVGAGI. Here the CDR3 DNA reads TGTGCCAGCAGTTACGACAGCAACTATGGCTACACCTTC. Its translation: CASSYDSNYGYTF.

The sample holds many counts of this clonotype. V and J are TRBV27 and TRBJ1-5; TRBD1 matches 9 bases. Trimming took 6 bases from V and 9 from J; bases not matched to a gene: 9. This CDR3 has 14 residues. Germline V gene lookup returns CDR1 MNHEY and CDR2 SMNVEV (reference sequence). CDR3 bases: TGTGCCAGCAGCAAGGGACAGGGTGGGTCGCCCCAGCATTTT. Amino acids: CASSKGQGGSPQHF.

This clonotype has ten or more counts. CDR3 nucleotides: TGTGCCAGCAGCTTACCTAGCGGGGGCCCACTCGATGAGCCCCAGTACTTC. It specifies CASSLPSGGPLDEPQYF. The chain has TRBV7-2 and TRBJ2-5, with 10 bases matching TRBD2. This CDR3 spans 17 amino acids. The germline V gene has CDR1 SGHTA and CDR2 FQGNSA. J was trimmed by 9 bases and V by 2 bases; bases with no gene match: 15.

This clonotype occurred a few times. The rearrangement uses TRBV27 and TRBJ2-7; D is uncertain. Deletions cut 4 bases from V and 2 bases from J, with 9 bases between. CDR3 length equals 13 residues. Germline lookup yields CDR1 MNHEY and CDR2 SMNVEV (reference sequence). The chain's CDR3 is CASSSDGPYEQYV. The CDR3 nucleotides are TGTGCCAGCAGTTCCGACGGTCCCTACGAGCAGTACGTC.

This clonotype has more than one count but fewer than ten. This chain uses TRBV5-1 with TRBJ1-1; D is unresolved. The CDR3 contains 14 residues. V was pared by 2 bases and J by 3 bases, with 11 bases between. In germline, CDR1 is SGHRS, CDR2 YFSETQ. CDR3 in amino acids: CASSFEGKDTEAFF. CDR3 bases: TGCGCCAGCAGCTTCGAGGGCAAGGACACTGAAGCTTTCTTT.

This rearrangement joins TRBV20-1 to TRBJ1-6; D ambiguous. The CDR3 has 16 amino acids. Germline V lookup: CDR1 DFQATT, CDR2 SNEGSKA (reference sequence). Trimming took 0 bases from V and 0 from J, leaving 9 bases between them. CDR3 amino acids: CSARDRRGSYNSPLHF. CDR3 bases: TGCAGTGCTAGAGATCGCCGAGGCTCCTATAATTCACCCCTCCACTTT.

The chain combines TRBV15 with TRBJ2-5, with TRBD2 matching over 9 bases. The CDR3 is made up of 17 amino acids. From germline, CDR1 is LNHNV and CDR2 YYDKDF (reference sequence). V lost 0 bases, J lost 7 bases, and 12 bases stayed unmatched. The CDR3 spells CATSREGLAGAPGTQYF. Here the CDR3 DNA reads TGTGCCACCAGCAGAGAGGGGTTAGCGGGGGCCCCGGGGACCCAGTACTTC.

This chain links TRBV15 with TRBJ2-5; the D is unclear. The CDR3 is 12 residues long. V lost 1 base to trimming and J lost 5 bases, with 5 bases between them. Germline CDR1 and CDR2: LNHNV and YYDKDF (reference sequence). The CDR3 DNA reads as TGTGCCACCAGCAGAGTGGGCGAGACCCAGTACTTC. Translating it yields CATSRVGETQYF.

This clonotype was seen a few times. This CDR3 is CASSRLESNTGELFF. The CDR3 DNA reads TGCGCCAGCAGCCGCCTCGAATCGAACACCGGGGAGCTGTTTTTT. This sequence joins TRBV5-1 and TRBJ2-2; D gene unclear. Germline assignment: CDR1 SGHRS and CDR2 YFSETQ. V was shortened by 4 bases and J by 0 bases, with 10 bases between the two germline ends. CDR3 length equals 15 residues.

The rearrangement uses TRBV5-1 and TRBJ1-2; D ambiguous. Germline CDR1 and CDR2: SGHRS and YFSETQ. The length of the CDR3 is 13 residues. V was trimmed by 0 bases and J by 4 bases, leaving 7 bases between them. The CDR3 loop reads CASSLARSYGYTF. CDR3 DNA sequence: TGCGCCAGCAGCTTGGCCAGGTCCTATGGCTACACCTTC.

In DNA, the CDR3 is TGTGCCAGCAGCTTGTCCTCTTGGGCAAATCCTGGGGCCAACGTCCTGACTTTC. Translated: CASSLSSWANPGANVLTF. The rearrangement joins TRBV7-9 to TRBJ2-6; D gene ambiguous. V was shortened by 3 bases and J by 2 bases, with 17 bases between the two germline ends. Germline V gene data show CDR1 as SEHNR and CDR2 as FQNEAQ (reference sequence). The CDR3 sequence is 18 residues long.

The chain has TRBV9 and TRBJ2-3, with 7 bases that match TRBD1. The CDR3 runs 15 residues. The V gene's germline CDR1 is SGDLS and CDR2 YYNGEE. Trimming took 3 bases from V and 3 from J; bases not matched to a gene: 7. CDR3 DNA: TGTGCCAGCAGCGCCGAAGGGACAGCTACAGATACGCAGTATTTT. This sequence encodes CASSAEGTATDTQYF.

This clonotype was detected a few times. The gene calls are TRBV7-2 and TRBJ1-6; D is uncertain. This CDR3 comprises 12 residues. With 0 bases removed from V and 18 bases from J, the gap between germline ends came to 12 bases. Looked up from germline, CDR1 is SGHTA and CDR2 is FQGNSA. The CDR3 DNA reads TGTGCCAGCAGCTTAGCGTATGGGGTGAGCCACTTT. Protein product: CASSLAYGVSHF. The whole variable domain, remainder taken from reference TRBV7-2 and TRBJ1-6, is GAGVSQSPSNKVTEKGKDVELRCDPISGHTALYWYRQSLGQGLEFLIYFQGNSAPDKSGLPSDRFSAERTGGSVSTLTIQRTQQEDSAVYLCASSLAYGVSHFGNGTRLTVT.

This clonotype has just a few counts. The chain couples TRBV7-9 to TRBJ2-5; D may correspond to TRBD1 or TRBD2 (6 bases each). Germline lookup yields CDR1 SEHNR and CDR2 FQNEAQ (reference sequence). The V end lost 3 bases, the J end lost 5 bases, and 16 bases lay between the germline ends. The CDR3 runs to 15 residues. Here the CDR3 DNA reads TGTGCCAGCAGCTTGGTCGGGGGCCGGGCGGAGACCCAGTACTTC. Translating it yields CASSLVGGRAETQYF.

The rearrangement links TRBV15 to TRBJ2-3; TRBD1 might be the D (5 bases). Germline-derived CDR1 and CDR2 are LNHNV and YYDKDF (reference sequence). This CDR3 is 15 amino acids long. Trimming stripped 0 bases from V and 6 bases from J, with 13 bases between. The CDR3 sequence: CATSREEQGRDTQYF. The CDR3, as DNA: TGTGCCACCAGCAGAGAGGAGCAGGGAAGGGATACGCAGTATTTT. Filled out from reference TRBV15 and TRBJ2-3, the complete variable domain reads DAMVIQNPRYQVTQFGKPVTLSCSQTLNHNVMYWYQQKSSQAPKLLFHYYDKDFNNEADTPDNFQSRRPNTSFCFLDIRSPGLGDTAMYLCATSREEQGRDTQYFGPGTRLTVL.

The sample holds many counts of this clonotype. The chain has TRBV7-9 and TRBJ1-2; D is uncertain. V was clipped by 10 bases and J by 2 bases, with 11 bases between them. Per the germline V gene, CDR1 is SEHNR and CDR2 is FQNEAQ (reference sequence). This CDR3 contains 12 residues. In DNA form, the CDR3 reads TGTGCCAACCTCAGGCGAAACTATGGCTACACCTTC. Translating it yields CANLRRNYGYTF. Looking up the rest from reference TRBV7-9 and TRBJ1-2 gives the full variable domain: DTGVSQNPRHKITKRGQNVTFRCDPISEHNRLYWYRQTLGQGPEFLTYFQNEAQLEKSRLLSDRFSAERPKGSFSTLEIQRTEQGDSAMYLCANLRRNYGYTFGSGTRLTVV.

The chain joins TRBV12-3 or TRBV12-4 to TRBJ2-3; TRBD1 matches 9 bases. The length of the CDR3 is 15 residues. Trimming took 7 bases from V and 4 from J; bases not matched to a gene: 9. For the CDR3, the DNA is TGTGCCAGCACCCCTTATGGGACAGGGTCAGATACGCAGTATTTT. Translating gives CASTPYGTGSDTQYF.

This clonotype was counted at least ten times. The CDR3 DNA sequence: TGTGCCAGCAGGGCCGGGGGCGAATGGGGATTACTGTTTTTT. Residues: CASRAGGEWGLLFF. V usage is TRBV12-3 or TRBV12-4 and J usage is TRBJ1-4, with a tentative D call TRBD1 (6 bases). This CDR3 has 14 residues. Trimming cost V 6 bases and J 13 bases, with 21 bases left between them.

Only a few counts were recorded for this clonotype. The rearrangement joins TRBV5-6 to TRBJ2-5; no clear D. The V gene's germline CDR1 is SGHDT and CDR2 YYEEEE. The CDR3 is 13 amino acids. V lost 0 bases and J 9 bases, leaving 12 bases between the germline ends. CDR3 protein: CASSLGDAISQYF. CDR3 sequence (DNA): TGTGCCAGCAGCTTGGGTGACGCCATATCCCAGTACTTC.

This clonotype has only a few counts. No conserved phenylalanine or tryptophan is present at the end of the CDR3, so a read error is the likely explanation. The limits of the CDR3 on the DNA are not certain, so only TCRdb's listed CDR3 is given. CDR3 amino acids: CASSEALYLNLRL. The chain has TRBV6-1 and TRBJ1-2. Including both end residues, the CDR3 is 13 amino acids long. Germline loops: CDR1 MNHNS, CDR2 SASEGT.

The genes are TRBV6-5 and TRBJ2-7; no firm D call. V was trimmed by 5 bases and J by 2 bases, leaving 7 bases between them. Germline assignment: CDR1 MNHEY and CDR2 SVGAGI. This CDR3 contains 12 residues. This chain's CDR3 is CASSTQAYEQYF. The CDR3, as DNA: TGTGCCAGCAGTACCCAGGCCTACGAGCAGTACTTC.

This clonotype showed up just a few times. Relative to the germline gene, one junction end is altered; a read error may explain this. The chain joins TRBV19 to TRBJ2-4; D uncertain. The CDR3 length is 12 residues. The germline CDR1 and CDR2 sequences are LNHDA and SQIVND (reference sequence). The CDR3 bases are TGTGCCAGTAGTATTCTGGGTTCTGCCCCGGGCTTC. Encoded protein: CASSILGSAPGF. The variable domain in full, with the rest retrieved from reference TRBV19 and TRBJ2-4, is DGGITQSPKYLFRKEGQNVTLSCEQNLNHDAMYWYRQDPGQGLRLIYYSQIVNDFQKGDIAEGYSVSREKKESFPLTVTSAQKNPTAFYLCASSILGSAPGFGAGTRLSVL.

V gene TRBV14 combines with J gene TRBJ2-7; no reliable D call. The CDR3 sequence is 13 residues long. With 3 bases removed from V and 0 bases from J, the gap between germline ends came to 6 bases. CDR1 is SGHDN, CDR2 FVKESK, per germline. CDR3 sequence: CASSHLSSYEQYV. For the CDR3, the DNA is TGTGCCAGCAGCCACCTTAGCTCCTACGAGCAGTACGTC.

The rearrangement uses TRBV29-1 and TRBJ2-7; a possible D gene is TRBD2 (6 bases). Germline V gene sequence: CDR1 SQVTM, CDR2 ANQGSEA. This CDR3 has 12 amino acids. V was trimmed by 8 bases and J by 6 bases, leaving 17 bases between them. The CDR3 reads CSYAGRGGEQYF. CDR3 nucleotides: TGCAGCTACGCGGGGAGAGGCGGCGAGCAGTACTTC.

V usage is TRBV6-5 and J usage is TRBJ2-2, with 11 bases aligning to TRBD1. The CDR3 sequence is 15 residues long. The V gene's germline CDR1 is MNHEY and CDR2 SVGAGI. V was clipped by 2 bases and J by 7 bases; unmatched bases: 3. In DNA, the CDR3 is TGTGCCAGCAGTTACCGGGGGACAGGGGGCGGGGAGCTGTTTTTT. Residues: CASSYRGTGGGELFF.